Listed here are 14 T cell receptor beta chains from one sample, sequenced in a study of T cells after yellow fever vaccination. In TCRdb, the 5' RACE reads were re-called with MiXCR into one record per CDR3 protein. Here the sample spans a few hundred thousand distinct CDR3 sequences, about 19% being singletons. The sequencing used PBMCs, collected 15 days after the yellow fever booster vaccination. These receptors all stem from a man aged 30-40 years who received the YFV17D yellow fever vaccine.

The chain links TRBV12-3 or TRBV12-4 to TRBJ2-7, with TRBD2 matching over 7 bases. This CDR3 has 13 amino acids. V dropped 3 bases and J dropped 5; count of bases not matched to a gene: 4. The CDR3 loop reads CASSFPSGDEQYF. The DNA of the CDR3 is TGTGCCAGCAGTTTTCCCAGCGGGGACGAGCAGTACTTC.

This chain connects TRBV4-2 to TRBJ2-3; tentative D call: TRBD2 (5 bases). The CDR3 totals 15 residues. The V end was cut by 0 bases, the J end by 4 bases, with 11 bases between. CDR1 LGHNA and CDR2 YNFKEQ come from the germline V gene. The CDR3 here is CASSQESSLPDTQYF. CDR3 sequence (DNA): TGTGCCAGCAGCCAAGAGTCTAGCCTCCCAGATACGCAGTATTTT.

This clonotype was observed a handful of times. The chain combines TRBV5-1 with TRBJ2-2; D not resolved. The V gene lost 0 bases and the J gene lost 5 bases, with 14 bases spanning the gap. CDR3 size: 16 residues. The germline V gene encodes CDR1 SGHRS and CDR2 YFSETQ. The CDR3 nucleotides read TGCGCCAGCAGCTTGGCCGGTATTTCGCGGACCGGGGAGCTGTTTTTT. Residues: CASSLAGISRTGELFF.

The chain has TRBV20-1 and TRBJ2-1, with TRBD2 identical over 10 bases. Germline V gene sequence: CDR1 DFQATT, CDR2 SNEGSKA (reference sequence). The CDR3 covers 14 residues. The trim removed 6 bases at V and 9 bases at J, leaving 11 bases unmatched. CDR3 amino acids: CSASLAGDLGEQFF. The CDR3 nucleotides are TGCAGTGCATCCCTAGCGGGAGATCTTGGTGAGCAGTTCTTC.

This chain uses TRBV7-2 with TRBJ2-7; TRBD2 matches 11 bases. The CDR3 is 13 amino acids. Germline V lookup: CDR1 SGHTA, CDR2 FQGNSA. J was trimmed by 7 bases and V by 5 bases; bases with no gene match: 4. The CDR3 loop reads CASSNSGRGEQYF. Written as DNA, the CDR3 is TGTGCCAGCAGCAATAGCGGGAGGGGGGAGCAGTACTTC.

The chain links TRBV7-9 to TRBJ2-1, with 8 bases identical to TRBD1. Germline loops: CDR1 SEHNR, CDR2 FQNEAQ (reference sequence). This CDR3 has 15 amino acids. Trimming cost V 5 bases and J 2 bases; bases outside gene matches: 5. This CDR3 is CASSPPGQAYNEQFF. The CDR3 DNA is TGTGCCAGCAGCCCGCCGGGACAGGCCTACAATGAGCAGTTCTTC. Combining the CDR3 with reference TRBV7-9 and TRBJ2-1 gives the whole variable domain DTGVSQNPRHKITKRGQNVTFRCDPISEHNRLYWYRQTLGQGPEFLTYFQNEAQLEKSRLLSDRFSAERPKGSFSTLEIQRTEQGDSAMYLCASSPPGQAYNEQFFGPGTRLTVL.

This CDR3 is CSVPRRQGANTEAFF. CDR3 bases: TGCAGCGTCCCCAGGCGGCAGGGGGCGAACACTGAAGCTTTCTTT. The V call is TRBV29-1, the J call TRBJ1-1; 8 nucleotides agree with TRBD1. The CDR3 consists of 15 residues. CDR1 SQVTM and CDR2 ANQGSEA come from the germline V gene. Trimming took 6 bases from V and 1 from J; bases not matched to a gene: 10.

The genes are TRBV20-1 and TRBJ2-7; TRBD2 is a possible D gene (6 bases). Deletions cut 8 bases from V and 4 bases from J, with 15 bases between. The V gene's germline CDR1 is DFQATT and CDR2 SNEGSKA (reference sequence). There are 12 residues in the CDR3. Here the CDR3 reads CSLIPGTYEQYF. The CDR3 DNA sequence: TGCAGTCTGATCCCCGGGACTTACGAGCAGTACTTC.

J is TRBJ2-5 and V is TRBV9, with 8 nucleotides matching TRBD2. Germline V gene lookup returns CDR1 SGDLS and CDR2 YYNGEE. The CDR3 is made up of 17 amino acids. J gave up 2 bases and V 4 bases, and 13 bases lay outside the gene matches. The CDR3 sequence: CASSPAPQSGGQETQYF. CDR3 coding DNA: TGTGCCAGCAGCCCCGCCCCCCAAAGCGGGGGTCAAGAGACCCAGTACTTC.

The chain has TRBV7-9 and TRBJ2-3; perhaps TRBD2 as D (7 bases). V shed 8 bases and J shed 4 bases, with 16 bases lying between them. Germline CDR1 reads SEHNR; CDR2 reads FQNEAQ (reference sequence). The CDR3 length is 14 residues. The CDR3 DNA is TGTGCCAGCTCGTCCGGGGGGCTTTCAGATACGCAGTATTTT. Protein product: CASSSGGLSDTQYF. The full variable domain, in which reference TRBV7-9 and TRBJ2-3 provide the parts outside the CDR3, is DTGVSQNPRHKITKRGQNVTFRCDPISEHNRLYWYRQTLGQGPEFLTYFQNEAQLEKSRLLSDRFSAERPKGSFSTLEIQRTEQGDSAMYLCASSSGGLSDTQYFGPGTRLTVL.

The sample holds a few counts of this clonotype. J is TRBJ2-1 and V is TRBV29-1, with 10 positions matching TRBD2. The CDR3 length is 14 residues. V gave up 6 bases and J gave up 5 bases; unmatched junction bases: 7. From germline, CDR1 is SQVTM and CDR2 ANQGSEA. This chain's CDR3 is CSVNRAGGHNEQFF. In nucleotides, the CDR3 is TGCAGCGTGAACCGAGCGGGAGGGCACAATGAGCAGTTCTTC.

V usage is TRBV28 and J usage is TRBJ2-3; D possibly corresponds to TRBD2 (5 bases). Trimming took off 8 bases at V and 1 base at J, with 16 bases between the two ends. Germline V gives CDR1 MDHEN, CDR2 SYDVKM. The CDR3 covers 15 residues. The CDR3 bases are TGTGCCAGCCATCAGACCGGGATTGGCACAGATACGCAGTATTTT. Its protein product is CASHQTGIGTDTQYF.

This clonotype was seen a handful of times. One junction end disagrees with the germline gene, perhaps due to a read error. This sequence joins TRBV3-1 and TRBJ2-7; 10 bases agree with TRBD1. The CDR3 has 17 residues. The germline V gene encodes CDR1 LGHDT and CDR2 YNNKEL (reference sequence). The CDR3 coding sequence is TGTGCCAGCAGCCAAGGAGAAATTAGGCGGACAGGGGGTTCCCGCAGCTTC. Translating it yields CASSQGEIRRTGGSRSF.

Ten or more counts support this clonotype. The chain is built from TRBV6-1 and TRBJ1-3, with unresolved D. Germline CDR1 and CDR2: MNHNS and SASEGT. The CDR3 is 14 amino acids. V was pared by 6 bases and J by 0 bases, with 9 bases between. The CDR3 bases are TGTGCCAGCAGCCCCCTGAACTCTGGAAACACCATATATTTT. It codes for CASSPLNSGNTIYF.